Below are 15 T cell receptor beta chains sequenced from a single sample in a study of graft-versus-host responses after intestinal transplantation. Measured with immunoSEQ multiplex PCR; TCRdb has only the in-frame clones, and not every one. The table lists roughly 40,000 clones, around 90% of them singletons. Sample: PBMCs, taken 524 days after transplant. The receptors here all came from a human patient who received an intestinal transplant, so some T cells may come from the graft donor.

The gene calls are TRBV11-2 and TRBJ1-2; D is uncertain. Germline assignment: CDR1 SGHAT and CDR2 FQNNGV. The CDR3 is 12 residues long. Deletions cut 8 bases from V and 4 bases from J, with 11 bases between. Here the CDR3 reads CASSGQRYGYTF. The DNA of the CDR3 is TGTGCCAGCTCTGGGCAGCGCTATGGCTACACCTTC.

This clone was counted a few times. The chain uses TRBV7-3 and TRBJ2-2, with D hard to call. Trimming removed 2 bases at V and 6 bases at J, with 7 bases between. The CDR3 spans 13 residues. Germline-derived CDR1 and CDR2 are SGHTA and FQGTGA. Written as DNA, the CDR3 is TGTGCCAGCAGCTTACTTTCCCCCGGGGAGCTGTTTTTT. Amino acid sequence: CASSLLSPGELFF.

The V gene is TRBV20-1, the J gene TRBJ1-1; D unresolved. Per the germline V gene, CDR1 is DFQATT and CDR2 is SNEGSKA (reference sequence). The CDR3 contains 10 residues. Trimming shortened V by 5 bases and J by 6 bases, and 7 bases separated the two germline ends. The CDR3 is CSAERPEAFF. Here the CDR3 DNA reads TGCAGTGCTGAGCGGCCTGAAGCTTTCTTT.

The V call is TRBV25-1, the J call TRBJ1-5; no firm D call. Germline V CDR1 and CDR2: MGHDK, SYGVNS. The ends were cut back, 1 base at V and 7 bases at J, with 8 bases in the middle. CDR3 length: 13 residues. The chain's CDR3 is CASSESMSQPQHF. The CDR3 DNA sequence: TGTGCCAGCAGTGAATCCATGAGCCAGCCCCAGCATTTT.

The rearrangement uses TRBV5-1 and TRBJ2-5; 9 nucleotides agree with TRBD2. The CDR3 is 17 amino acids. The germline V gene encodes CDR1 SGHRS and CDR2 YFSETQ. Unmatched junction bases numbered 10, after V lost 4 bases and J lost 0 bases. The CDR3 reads CASSRGESGRYQETQYF. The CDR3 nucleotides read TGCGCCAGCAGCAGAGGGGAGAGCGGGAGGTACCAAGAGACCCAGTACTTC.

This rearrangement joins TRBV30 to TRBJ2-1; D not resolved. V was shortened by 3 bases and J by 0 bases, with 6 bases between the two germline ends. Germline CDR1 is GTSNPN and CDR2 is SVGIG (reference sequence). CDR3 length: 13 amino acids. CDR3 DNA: TGTGCCTGGAGGGAGAGCTCCTACAATGAGCAGTTCTTC. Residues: CAWRESSYNEQFF.

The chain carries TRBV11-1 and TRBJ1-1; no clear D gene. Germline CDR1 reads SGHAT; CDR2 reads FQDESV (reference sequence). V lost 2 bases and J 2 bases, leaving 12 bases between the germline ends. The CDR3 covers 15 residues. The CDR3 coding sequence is TGTGCCAGCAGCTTAATATTCGGAGAAAACACTGAAGCTTTCTTT. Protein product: CASSLIFGENTEAFF.

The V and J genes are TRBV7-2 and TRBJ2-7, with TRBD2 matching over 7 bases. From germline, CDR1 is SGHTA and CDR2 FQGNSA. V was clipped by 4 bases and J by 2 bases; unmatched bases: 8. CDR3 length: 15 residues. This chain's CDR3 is CASSYGLVETYEQYF. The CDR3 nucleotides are TGTGCCAGCAGCTACGGACTAGTGGAGACCTACGAGCAGTACTTC.

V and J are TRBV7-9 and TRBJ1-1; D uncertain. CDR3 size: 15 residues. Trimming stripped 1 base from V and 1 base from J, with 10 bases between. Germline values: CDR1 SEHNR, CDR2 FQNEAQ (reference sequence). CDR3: CASSLDWTGNTEAFF. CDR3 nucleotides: TGTGCCAGCAGCTTAGACTGGACGGGGAACACTGAAGCTTTCTTT.

CDR3 coding DNA: TGTGCCAGCAGTTTACTCTTCAGCTCCTACAATGAGCAGTTCTTC. This sequence encodes CASSLLFSSYNEQFF. V and J are TRBV27 and TRBJ2-1, with D hard to call. V lost 2 bases, J lost 0 bases, and 8 bases lay in between. The germline V gene has CDR1 MNHEY and CDR2 SMNVEV (reference sequence). This CDR3 spans 15 amino acids.

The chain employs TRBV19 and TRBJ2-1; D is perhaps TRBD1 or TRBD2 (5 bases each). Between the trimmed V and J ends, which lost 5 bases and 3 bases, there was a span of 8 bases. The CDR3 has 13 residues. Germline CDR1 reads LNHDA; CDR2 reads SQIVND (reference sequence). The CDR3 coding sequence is TGTGCCAGTAGTTCGGGGCGCTACAATGAGCAGTTCTTC. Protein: CASSSGRYNEQFF.

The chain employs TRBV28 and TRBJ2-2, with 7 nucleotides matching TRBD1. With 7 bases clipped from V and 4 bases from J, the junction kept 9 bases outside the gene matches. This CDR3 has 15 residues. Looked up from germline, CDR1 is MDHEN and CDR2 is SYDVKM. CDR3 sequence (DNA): TGTGCCAGCACCCCCGCCAGGGGGTTCACCGGGGAGCTGTTTTTT. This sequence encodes CASTPARGFTGELFF.

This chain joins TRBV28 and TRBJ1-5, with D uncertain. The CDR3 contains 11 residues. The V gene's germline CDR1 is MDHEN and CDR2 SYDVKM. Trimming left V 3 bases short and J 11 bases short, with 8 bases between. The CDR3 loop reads CASSFDGAQHF. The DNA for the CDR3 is TGTGCCAGCAGTTTCGATGGGGCCCAGCATTTT. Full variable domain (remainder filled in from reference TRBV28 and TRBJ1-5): DVKVTQSSRYLVKRTGEKVFLECVQDMDHENMFWYRQDPGLGLRLIYFSYDVKMKEKGDIPEGYSVSREKKERFSLILESASTNQTSMYLCASSFDGAQHFGDGTRLSIL.

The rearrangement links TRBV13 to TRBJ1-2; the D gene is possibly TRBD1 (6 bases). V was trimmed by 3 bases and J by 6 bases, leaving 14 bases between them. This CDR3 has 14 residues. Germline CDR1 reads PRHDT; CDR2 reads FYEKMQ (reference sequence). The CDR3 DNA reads TGTGCCAGCAGCTTCGGAACAGGGAAAGATGGCTACACCTTC. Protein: CASSFGTGKDGYTF.

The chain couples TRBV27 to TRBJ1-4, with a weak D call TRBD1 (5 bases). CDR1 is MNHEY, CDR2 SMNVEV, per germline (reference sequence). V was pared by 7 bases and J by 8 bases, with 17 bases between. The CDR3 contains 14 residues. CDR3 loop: CASTPGGVGEKLFF. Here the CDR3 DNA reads TGTGCCAGCACCCCCGGGGGGGTAGGCGAAAAACTGTTTTTT.